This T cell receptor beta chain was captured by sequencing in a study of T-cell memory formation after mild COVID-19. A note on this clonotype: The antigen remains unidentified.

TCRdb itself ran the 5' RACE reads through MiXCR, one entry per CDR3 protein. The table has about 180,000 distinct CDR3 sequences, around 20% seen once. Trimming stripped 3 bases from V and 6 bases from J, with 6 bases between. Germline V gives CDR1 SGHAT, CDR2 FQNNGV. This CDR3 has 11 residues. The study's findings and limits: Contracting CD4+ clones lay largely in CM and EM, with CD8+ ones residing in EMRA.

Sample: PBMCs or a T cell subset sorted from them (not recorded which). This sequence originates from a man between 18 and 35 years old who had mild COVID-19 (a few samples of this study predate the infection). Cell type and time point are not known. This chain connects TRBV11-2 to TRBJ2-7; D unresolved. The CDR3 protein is CASSFHREQYV. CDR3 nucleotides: TGTGCCAGCAGCTTCCATCGCGAGCAGTACGTC.